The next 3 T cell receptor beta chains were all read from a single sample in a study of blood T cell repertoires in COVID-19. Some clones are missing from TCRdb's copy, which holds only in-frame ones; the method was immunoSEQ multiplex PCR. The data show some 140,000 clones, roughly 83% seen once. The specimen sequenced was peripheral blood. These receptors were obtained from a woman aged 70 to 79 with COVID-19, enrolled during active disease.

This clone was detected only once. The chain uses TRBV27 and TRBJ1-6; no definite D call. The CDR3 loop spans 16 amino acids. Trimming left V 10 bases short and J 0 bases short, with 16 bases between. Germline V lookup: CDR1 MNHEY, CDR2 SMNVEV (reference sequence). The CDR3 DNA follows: TGTGCCACCGGGGTGGGTCCTAGCTCCTATAATTCACCCCTCCACTTT. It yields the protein CATGVGPSSYNSPLHF.

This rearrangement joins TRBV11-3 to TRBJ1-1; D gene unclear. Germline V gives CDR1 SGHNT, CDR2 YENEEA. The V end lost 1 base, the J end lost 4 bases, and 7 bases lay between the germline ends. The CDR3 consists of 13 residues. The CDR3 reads CASSLAPGTEAFF. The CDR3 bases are TGTGCCAGCAGCTTAGCGCCCGGCACTGAAGCTTTCTTT.

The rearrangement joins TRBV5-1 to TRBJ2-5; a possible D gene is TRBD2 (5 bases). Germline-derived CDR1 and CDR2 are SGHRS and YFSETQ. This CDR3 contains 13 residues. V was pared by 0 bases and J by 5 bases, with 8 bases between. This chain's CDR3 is CASSLGGGETQYF. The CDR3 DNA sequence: TGCGCCAGCAGCTTGGGCGGCGGGGAGACCCAGTACTTC.